This TCR beta chain stems from a study of T cells in Graves' hyperthyroidism and ophthalmopathy. Stability of Graves' hyperthyroidism was defined as absent ophthalmopathy progression within 18 months. Under 12 ml fresh peripheral blood yielded the PBMCs. The germline V gene encodes CDR1 LNHDA and CDR2 SQIVND (reference sequence). This CDR3 comprises 15 residues. As for this clonotype: Compared with germline, one end of the junction differs, possibly owing to a read error.

TCR beta CDR3 region amplification was performed from RNA transcripts. The TCR CDR3 was amplified in a first-round RT-PCR using the HTBI primer set. TCRdb reprocessed the multiplex PCR reads via MiXCR and lists one record per CDR3 protein. Altogether under 650,000 distinct CDR3 sequences are present, 15% to 20% being singletons, with the ten largest covering approximately 3.8%. This TCR was recovered from a woman aged 25 to 39 with Graves' hyperthyroidism. Sequenced sample: blood. The rearrangement joins TRBV19 to TRBJ2-1, with 9 bases matching TRBD2. This CDR3 is CASRIAGESYNEQFF. As DNA, the CDR3 is TGTGCCAGTAGAATAGCGGGAGAATCCTACAATGAGCAGTTCTTC. Looking up the rest from reference TRBV19 and TRBJ2-1 gives the full variable domain: DGGITQSPKYLFRKEGQNVTLSCEQNLNHDAMYWYRQDPGQGLRLIYYSQIVNDFQKGDIAEGYSVSREKKESFPLTVTSAQKNPTAFYLCASRIAGESYNEQFFGPGTRLTVL.